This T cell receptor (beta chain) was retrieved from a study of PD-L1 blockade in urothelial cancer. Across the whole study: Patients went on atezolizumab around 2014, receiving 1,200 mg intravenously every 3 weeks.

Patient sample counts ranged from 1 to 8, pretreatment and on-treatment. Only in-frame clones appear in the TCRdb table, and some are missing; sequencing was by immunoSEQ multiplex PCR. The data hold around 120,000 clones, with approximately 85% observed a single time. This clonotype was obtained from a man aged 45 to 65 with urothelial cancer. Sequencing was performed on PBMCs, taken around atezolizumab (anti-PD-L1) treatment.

For the CDR3, the DNA is TGTGCCAGCAGTCTACAACTAGCGGGGACCTACGAGCAGTACTTC. This codes for CASSLQLAGTYEQYF. The chain combines TRBV27 with TRBJ2-7; 10 bases are a match to TRBD2. This CDR3 comprises 15 residues. Unmatched junction bases numbered 6, after V lost 5 bases and J lost 2 bases. The germline CDR1 and CDR2 sequences are MNHEY and SMNVEV (reference sequence).